This T cell receptor (beta chain) was recovered during a study of CD8+ T cells in alopecia areata. Treatment reported: oral pan-JAK inhibitor, 5-10 mg twice daily. cDNA prepared by RNA extraction and subsequent reverse transcription served as the template for sequencing. Assay used: immunoSEQ multiplex PCR; TCRdb lists only in-frame clones, some missing. Of about 120,000 clones listed, under 60% are singletons. The CDR3 loop spans 14 amino acids. Losses at the gene ends were 5 bases for V and 5 bases for J; bases not matched to a gene: 8. Looked up from germline, CDR1 is SEHNR and CDR2 is FQNEAQ (reference sequence).

The sequencing used CD8+ T cells sorted from blood, collected at week 24, from a patient treated with tofacitinib. The origin of this receptor is a human donor with alopecia areata. The gene calls are TRBV7-9 and TRBJ2-5, with 7 bases that match TRBD1. CDR3 amino acids: CASSNDRERETQYF. The CDR3 DNA sequence: TGTGCCAGCAGCAACGACAGGGAACGGGAGACCCAGTACTTC.